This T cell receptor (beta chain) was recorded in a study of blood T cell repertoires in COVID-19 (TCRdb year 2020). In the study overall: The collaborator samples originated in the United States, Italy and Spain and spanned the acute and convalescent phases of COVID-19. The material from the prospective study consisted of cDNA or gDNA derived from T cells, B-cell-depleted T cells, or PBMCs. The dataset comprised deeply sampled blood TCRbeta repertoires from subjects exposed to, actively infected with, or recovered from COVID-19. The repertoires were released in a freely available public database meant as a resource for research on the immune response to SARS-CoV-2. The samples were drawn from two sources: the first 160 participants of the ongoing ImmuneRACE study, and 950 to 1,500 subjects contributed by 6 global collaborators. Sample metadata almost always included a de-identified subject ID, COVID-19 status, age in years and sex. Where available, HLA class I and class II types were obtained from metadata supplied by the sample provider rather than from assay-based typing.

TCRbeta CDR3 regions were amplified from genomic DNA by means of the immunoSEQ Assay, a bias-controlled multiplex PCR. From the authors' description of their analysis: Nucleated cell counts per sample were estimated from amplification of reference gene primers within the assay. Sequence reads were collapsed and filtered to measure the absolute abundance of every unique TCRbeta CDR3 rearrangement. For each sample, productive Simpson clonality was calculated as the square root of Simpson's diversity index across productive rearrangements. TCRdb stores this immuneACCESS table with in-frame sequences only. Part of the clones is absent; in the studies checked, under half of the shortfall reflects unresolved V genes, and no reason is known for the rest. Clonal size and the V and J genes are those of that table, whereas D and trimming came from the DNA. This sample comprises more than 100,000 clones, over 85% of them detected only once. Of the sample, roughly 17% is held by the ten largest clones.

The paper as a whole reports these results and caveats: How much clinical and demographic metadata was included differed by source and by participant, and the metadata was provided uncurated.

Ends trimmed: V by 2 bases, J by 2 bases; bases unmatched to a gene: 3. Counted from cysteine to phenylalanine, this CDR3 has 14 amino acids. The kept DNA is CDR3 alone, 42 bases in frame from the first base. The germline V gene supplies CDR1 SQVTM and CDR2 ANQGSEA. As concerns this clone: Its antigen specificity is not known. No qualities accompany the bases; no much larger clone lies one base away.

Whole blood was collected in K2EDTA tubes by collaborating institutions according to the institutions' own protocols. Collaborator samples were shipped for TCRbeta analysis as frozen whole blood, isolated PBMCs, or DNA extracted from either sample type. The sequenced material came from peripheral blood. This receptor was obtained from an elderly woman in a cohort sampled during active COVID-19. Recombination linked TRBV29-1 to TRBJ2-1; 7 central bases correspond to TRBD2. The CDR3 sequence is CSVEPGTTYNEQFF. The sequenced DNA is TGCAGCGTTGAACCCGGGACTACCTACAATGAGCAGTTCTTC.